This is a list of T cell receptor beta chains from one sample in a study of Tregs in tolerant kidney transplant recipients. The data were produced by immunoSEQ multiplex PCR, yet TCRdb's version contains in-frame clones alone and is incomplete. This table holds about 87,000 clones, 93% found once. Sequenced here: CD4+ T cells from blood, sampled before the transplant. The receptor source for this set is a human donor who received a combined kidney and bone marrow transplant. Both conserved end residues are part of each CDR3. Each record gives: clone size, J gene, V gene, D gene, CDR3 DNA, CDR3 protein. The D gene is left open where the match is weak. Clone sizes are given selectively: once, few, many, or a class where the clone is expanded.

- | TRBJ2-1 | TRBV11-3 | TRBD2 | TGTGCCAGCAGCTTAAGCGGGAGGGTAGCGAATGAGCAGTTCTTC | CASSLSGRVANEQFF
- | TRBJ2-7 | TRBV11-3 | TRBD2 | TGTGCCAGCAGCTCAACTAGCGGGAGCTCCTACGAGCAGTACTTC | CASSSTSGSSYEQYF
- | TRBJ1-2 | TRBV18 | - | TGTGCCAGCTCACCACCGGGGGGTCCCTATGGCTACACCTTC | CASSPPGGPYGYTF
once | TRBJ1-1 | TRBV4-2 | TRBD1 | TGTGCCAGCAGCCGAGGACAGGGCAACACTGAAGCTTTCTTT | CASSRGQGNTEAFF
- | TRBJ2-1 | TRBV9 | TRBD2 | TGTGCCAGCAGCGTGACTAGCGGGAGCGCCTACAATGAGCAGTTCTTC | CASSVTSGSAYNEQFF
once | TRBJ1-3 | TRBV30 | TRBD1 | TGTGCCTGGAGTGTAGGGGGGACAGGGGGAAACACCATATATTTT | CAWSVGGTGGNTIYF
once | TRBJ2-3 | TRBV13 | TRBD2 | TGTGCCAGCAGCTCCTGGTCCAGCGGGAGGGCAAGCACAGATACGCAGTATTTT | CASSSWSSGRASTDTQYF
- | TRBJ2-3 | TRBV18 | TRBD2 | TGTGCCAGCTCACGGAGCCTAGCGGGAGTCACAGATACGCAGTATTTT | CASSRSLAGVTDTQYF
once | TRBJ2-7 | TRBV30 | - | TGTGCCTGGAGTGCGGGCAGGGTCTACGAGCAGTACTTC | CAWSAGRVYEQYF
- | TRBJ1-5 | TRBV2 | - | TGTGCCAGCAGTGAAGTGCAAGTAGGGGGGGGATATAGCAATCAGCCCCAGCATTTT | CASSEVQVGGGYSNQPQHF
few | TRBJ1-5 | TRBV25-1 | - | TGTGCCAGCAGTGAACCGGGGAGAGGTCAGCCCCAGCATTTT | CASSEPGRGQPQHF
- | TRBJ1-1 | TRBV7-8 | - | TGTGCCAGCAGACCCGGACAGATGAACACTGAAGCTTTCTTT | CASRPGQMNTEAFF
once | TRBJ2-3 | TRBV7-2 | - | TGTGCCAGCAGCTTAGCTAGCGGTACGGGAGTCCCCACAGATACGCAGTATTTT | CASSLASGTGVPTDTQYF
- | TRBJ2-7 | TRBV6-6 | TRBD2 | TGTGCCAGCAGTTCGACTAGCGGGGACGCCTACGAGCAGTACTTC | CASSSTSGDAYEQYF
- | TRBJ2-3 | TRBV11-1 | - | TGTGCCAGCAGGGATTATGCCCTCGGAGGCTCAGATACGCAGTATTTT | CASRDYALGGSDTQYF
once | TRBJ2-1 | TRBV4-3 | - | TGCGCCAGCAGCCAAGGGGTGTTCAGGGATCCGGTCTTC | CASSQGVFRDPVF
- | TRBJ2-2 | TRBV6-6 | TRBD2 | TGTGCCAGCAGGGGACTAGCGGGGGGGACAGGGGAGCTGTTTTTT | CASRGLAGGTGELFF
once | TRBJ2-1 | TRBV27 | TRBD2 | TGTGCCAGCAGTCCCTTGAGGGCGCTAGCGGGAGAGGGTCGGTTTGAGCAGTTCTTC | CASSPLRALAGEGRFEQFF
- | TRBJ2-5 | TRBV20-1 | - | TGCAGTGCTAAAAGCGGAGAGACCCAGTACTTC | CSAKSGETQYF
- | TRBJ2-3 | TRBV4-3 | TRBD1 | TGCGCCAGCAGCCAACAAATTCACCGGACAGGGGCCGATACGCAGTATTTT | CASSQQIHRTGADTQYF
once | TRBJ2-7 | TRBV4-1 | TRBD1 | TGCGCCAGCAGCCAAGTTTATACAGGGGTATTTGGCGAGCAGTACTTC | CASSQVYTGVFGEQYF
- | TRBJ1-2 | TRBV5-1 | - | TGCGCCAGCAGCTTTATACAGGGAAATAACTATGGCTACACCTTC | CASSFIQGNNYGYTF
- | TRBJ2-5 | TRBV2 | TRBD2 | TGTGCCAGCAGAGGCGGGGGGGCTGGGACCCAGTACTTC | CASRGGGAGTQYF
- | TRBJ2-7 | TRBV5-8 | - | TGTGCCAGCAGCTCCCAGATGGGGGACTCCCGCTACGAGCAGTACTTC | CASSSQMGDSRYEQYF
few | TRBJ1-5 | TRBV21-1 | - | TGTGCCAGCAGCACCCCTTATAGCAATCAGCCCCAGCATTTT | CASSTPYSNQPQHF
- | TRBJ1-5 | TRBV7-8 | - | TGTGCCAGCAGCTTAGAAGGGGTGGTTCAGCCCCAGCATTTT | CASSLEGVVQPQHF
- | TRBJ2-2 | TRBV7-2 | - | TGTGCCAGCACCCGCAAAACTCCTGCGAACACCGGGGAGCTGTTTTTT | CASTRKTPANTGELFF